The 27 T cell receptor beta chains given below trace back to one sample, sequenced in a study of post-analysis software for immune sequencing data. General study points: Among roughly five TRBV segments more frequent in patients than controls were TRBV5-6, TRBV5-1 and TRBV20-1.

Their antigens remain unidentified. Libraries were made from TCR beta cDNA, and they carried unique molecular identifiers. TCRdb called the PCR reads again in MiXCR, with one record for every CDR3 protein. The sample holds fewer than 850,000 distinct CDR3 sequences, about 32% seen once. The specimen sequenced was blood. These receptors originate from a girl aged 5 to 17 with multiple sclerosis.

This chain connects TRBV2 to TRBJ1-2, with D possibly matching TRBD1 (6 bases). CDR1 is SNHLY and CDR2 is FYNNEI in the germline V gene. This CDR3 contains 12 residues. The V end lost 6 bases, the J end lost 8 bases, and 13 bases lay between the germline ends. DNA of the CDR3: TGTGCCAGCAGGATACAGGGATGGGGCTACACCTTC. The encoded protein is CASRIQGWGYTF.

In regard to this clonotype: It may be a read error: a sequence one base away is much more abundant. V usage is TRBV10-2 and J usage is TRBJ2-3, with 11 positions matching TRBD2. This CDR3 has 15 residues. The germline CDR1 and CDR2 sequences are WSHSY and SAAADI. In nucleotides, the CDR3 is TGCGCCAGCAGTGGACTAGCGGGAAATACAGGTACGCAGTATTTT. As protein: CASSGLAGNTGTQYF.

The chain links TRBV7-2 to TRBJ1-2; D might be TRBD1 (5 bases). Trimming shortened V by 5 bases and J by 4 bases, and 14 bases separated the two germline ends. The germline V gene has CDR1 SGHTA and CDR2 FQGNSA. This CDR3 is 14 amino acids long. Here the CDR3 DNA reads TGTGCCAGCAGCCCGGGGGGGTGGAGCTATGGCTACACCTTC. It yields the protein CASSPGGWSYGYTF.

The chain recombines TRBV7-9 with TRBJ2-1, with 9 bases aligning to TRBD1. CDR1 and CDR2 (germline): SEHNR, FQNEAQ (reference sequence). Trimming at V came to 3 bases and at J to 5 bases, leaving 5 bases not matched to a gene. The length of the CDR3 is 15 residues. In nucleotides, the CDR3 is TGTGCCAGCAGCTTCGGGACAGGGACACACAATGAGCAGTTCTTC. Translated, it gives CASSFGTGTHNEQFF.

This clonotype has a handful of counts. The chain uses TRBV6-5 and TRBJ1-5; the D gene is possibly TRBD1 (5 bases). Trimming took 3 bases from V and 7 from J, leaving 13 bases between them. The CDR3 is made up of 14 amino acids. Germline V gives CDR1 MNHEY, CDR2 SVGAGI. CDR3 sequence reads: CASSYDSSTQPQHF. CDR3 nucleotide sequence: TGTGCCAGCAGTTATGACAGTTCGACCCAGCCCCAGCATTTT.

This clonotype was detected a few times. The J gene is TRBJ1-2, the V gene TRBV5-1, with 7 bases identical to TRBD1. Germline assignment: CDR1 SGHRS and CDR2 YFSETQ. Trimming cost V 4 bases and J 3 bases; bases outside gene matches: 9. CDR3 length: 15 residues. The CDR3 here is CASSMRGQADYGYTF. DNA of the CDR3: TGCGCCAGCAGCATGAGAGGACAGGCCGACTATGGCTACACCTTC. The entire variable domain, with the rest obtained from reference TRBV5-1 and TRBJ1-2, is as follows: KAGVTQTPRYLIKTRGQQVTLSCSPISGHRSVSWYQQTPGQGLQFLFEYFSETQRNKGNFPGRFSGRQFSNSRSEMNVSTLELGDSALYLCASSMRGQADYGYTFGSGTRLTVV.

A remark on this clonotype: Germline is not matched at one junction end, which may reflect a read error. The chain carries TRBV4-2 and TRBJ1-1, with D uncertain. Germline V gene data show CDR1 as LGHNA and CDR2 as YNFKEQ. The CDR3 is 14 amino acids. CDR3 protein: CACSQRSWNTEAFF. CDR3 DNA: TGTGCCTGCAGCCAACGGTCATGGAACACTGAAGCTTTCTTT.

The chain couples TRBV6-1 to TRBJ1-2; D remains ambiguous. The V end lost 2 bases, the J end lost 4 bases, and 11 bases lay between the germline ends. The V gene's germline CDR1 is MNHNS and CDR2 SASEGT. This CDR3 region has 14 residues. CDR3 nucleotide sequence: TGTGCCAGCAGTGAACCCGACACCCGCTATGGCTACACCTTC. It encodes CASSEPDTRYGYTF.

The chain employs TRBV19 and TRBJ1-4, with no clear D. V was shortened by 5 bases and J by 0 bases, with 10 bases between the two germline ends. Germline V lookup: CDR1 LNHDA, CDR2 SQIVND (reference sequence). This CDR3 is 15 amino acids long. Written as DNA, the CDR3 is TGTGCCAGTAGTGTGATGTACGCAACTAATGAAAAACTGTTTTTT. The encoded protein is CASSVMYATNEKLFF.

The chain couples TRBV28 to TRBJ2-1, with 13 bases that match TRBD2. This CDR3 comprises 15 residues. The J segment lost 8 bases and the V segment lost 5 bases, leaving 6 bases of the junction unmatched. Germline CDR1 MDHEN, CDR2 SYDVKM. The CDR3 DNA follows: TGTGCCAGCAGTCCACTAGCGGGGGGGTCATATGAGCAGTTCTTC. Encoded protein: CASSPLAGGSYEQFF.

This clonotype occurred once. The germline gene is not matched at one end of the junction; a read error may be the cause. The rearrangement uses TRBV9 and TRBJ1-1; tentative D call: TRBD1 (5 bases). CDR1 and CDR2 from the germline V gene are SGDLS and YYNGEE. The CDR3 is made up of 14 amino acids. The DNA for the CDR3 is TGTGCCAGCAGCCCCAGTCGGGGGAACGCTGAAGCTTTCTTT. Protein sequence: CASSPSRGNAEAFF.

A few counts support this clonotype. The chain joins TRBV6-1 to TRBJ2-1; 10 bases are a match to TRBD1. CDR3 length: 15 residues. With V trimmed by 7 bases and J by 3 bases, 6 bases remained unmatched. Germline V gives CDR1 MNHNS, CDR2 SASEGT. In DNA form, the CDR3 reads TGTGCCAGCACCCCGACAGGGGGCTACTACAATGAGCAGTTCTTC. It is translated as CASTPTGGYYNEQFF.

This clonotype was detected a few times. This chain links TRBV27 with TRBJ2-3, with 11 bases that match TRBD2. This CDR3 has 16 amino acids. Germline V gives CDR1 MNHEY, CDR2 SMNVEV (reference sequence). V trimming: 5 bases; J trimming: 7 bases; junction bases outside the gene matches: 11. The CDR3 spells CASSAELAGAGYTQYF. In nucleotides, the CDR3 is TGTGCCAGCAGTGCCGAACTAGCGGGAGCCGGATATACGCAGTATTTT.

The sample holds a few counts of this clonotype. The chain carries TRBV3-1 and TRBJ2-5, with D unresolved. V lost 0 bases and J 0 bases, leaving 5 bases between the germline ends. The germline V gene has CDR1 LGHDT and CDR2 YNNKEL (reference sequence). The length of the CDR3 is 14 residues. The CDR3 DNA follows: TGTGCCAGCAGCCAAGATGGACACCAAGAGACCCAGTACTTC. This encodes CASSQDGHQETQYF.

V and J are TRBV4-3 and TRBJ2-5; 11 bases are a match to TRBD2. V shed 0 bases and J 11 bases; nucleotides not matched to a gene: 14. From germline, CDR1 is LGHNA and CDR2 YSLEER. The CDR3 is 17 amino acids. CDR3 protein: CASSQDLASGRPWEQYF. In DNA form, the CDR3 reads TGCGCCAGCAGCCAAGATTTGGCTAGCGGGAGGCCCTGGGAGCAGTACTTC.

This sequence joins TRBV20-1 and TRBJ1-2, with TRBD1 matching over 7 bases. The CDR3 sequence is 14 residues long. Trimming took 1 base from V and 8 from J; bases not matched to a gene: 10. The germline gives CDR1 DFQATT, CDR2 SNEGSKA (reference sequence). For the CDR3, the DNA is TGCAGTGCTAGAGCCCGACAGGGACAAGAAGGCTACACCTTC. Amino acids: CSARARQGQEGYTF.

V usage is TRBV5-4 and J usage is TRBJ1-1, with no clear D. CDR1 is SGHNT, CDR2 YYREEE, per germline (reference sequence). The V gene lost 4 bases and the J gene lost 5 bases, with 9 bases spanning the gap. The CDR3 contains 12 residues. DNA for the CDR3: TGTGCCAGCAGCACCGGGGAAACTGAAGCTTTCTTT. This sequence encodes CASSTGETEAFF.

This clonotype has just a few counts. This CDR3 is CASSSFTYEQYF. The CDR3 DNA sequence: TGTGCCAGCAGCTCCTTTACCTACGAGCAGTACTTC. The rearrangement joins TRBV7-2 to TRBJ2-5, with no clear D. The J call may be mistaken, given a closer DNA end match to TRBJ2-7. The germline V gene encodes CDR1 SGHTA and CDR2 FQGNSA. This CDR3 comprises 12 residues.

This sequence joins TRBV25-1 and TRBJ1-6; 8 bases are shared with TRBD1. Looked up from germline, CDR1 is MGHDK and CDR2 is SYGVNS. The CDR3 length is 14 residues. Losses at the gene ends were 8 bases for V and 11 bases for J; bases not matched to a gene: 11. The CDR3 DNA is TGTGCCAGCGGAAAGACAGGGGTGGTTACACCCCTCCACTTT. Residues: CASGKTGVVTPLHF. Looking up the rest from reference TRBV25-1 and TRBJ1-6 gives the full variable domain: EADIYQTPRYLVIGTGKKITLECSQTMGHDKMYWYQQDPGMELHLIHYSYGVNSTEKGDLSSESTVSRIRTEHFPLTLESARPSHTSQYLCASGKTGVVTPLHFGNGTRLTVT.

The chain combines TRBV12-3 or TRBV12-4 with TRBJ1-6, with D possibly matching TRBD1 (5 bases). This CDR3 is 14 amino acids long. V was trimmed by 6 bases and J by 6 bases, leaving 12 bases between them. CDR3 in amino acids: CASRSAGGNSPLHF. In DNA form, the CDR3 reads TGTGCCAGCAGATCGGCGGGGGGTAATTCACCCCTCCACTTT.

This clonotype turned up a few times. The chain combines TRBV27 with TRBJ2-7, with D possibly matching TRBD2 (5 bases). Germline CDR1 and CDR2: MNHEY and SMNVEV (reference sequence). This CDR3 has 13 residues. Trimming cost V 7 bases and J 5 bases, with 15 bases left between them. CDR3 region: CASTSGSYDEQYF. The CDR3 DNA reads as TGTGCCAGCACCAGCGGTTCCTATGACGAGCAGTACTTC.

The chain carries TRBV3-1 and TRBJ2-7, with D uncertain. Trimming removed 4 bases at V and 3 bases at J, with 7 bases between. CDR3 size: 12 residues. The germline V gene encodes CDR1 LGHDT and CDR2 YNNKEL (reference sequence). CDR3 loop: CASSRSGYEQYF. CDR3 DNA sequence: TGTGCCAGCAGCCGGTCGGGCTACGAGCAGTACTTC.

The chain recombines TRBV27 with TRBJ2-7; D unclear. V lost 5 bases, J lost 7 bases, and 18 bases lay in between. Germline V gene data show CDR1 as MNHEY and CDR2 as SMNVEV (reference sequence). The CDR3 is made up of 14 amino acids. The DNA of the CDR3 is TGTGCCAGCAGTCCCGGGTCCACCGCTGAGGAGCAGTACTTC. Encoded protein: CASSPGSTAEEQYF.

This clonotype was seen more than once but under ten times. The V and J genes are TRBV5-1 and TRBJ2-7; D perhaps matches TRBD2 (6 bases). The CDR3 length is 14 residues. The V end was cut by 4 bases, the J end by 4 bases, with 15 bases between. Per the germline V gene, CDR1 is SGHRS and CDR2 is YFSETQ. The CDR3, as DNA: TGCGCCAGCAGCCCGGTCGGGGGTCAGTACGAGCAGTACTTC. Translation gives CASSPVGGQYEQYF.

This chain links TRBV20-1 with TRBJ2-1; the D gene is possibly TRBD2 (7 bases). The CDR3 extends over 14 amino acids. V was trimmed by 6 bases and J by 6 bases, leaving 18 bases between them. From germline, CDR1 is DFQATT and CDR2 SNEGSKA (reference sequence). The CDR3 DNA sequence: TGCAGTGCCTCTGCGGGGGCCCCACGCAATGAGCAGTTCTTC. Translated: CSASAGAPRNEQFF.

The rearrangement joins TRBV7-2 to TRBJ1-2; no clear D gene. Trimming removed 5 bases at V and 2 bases at J, with 15 bases between. The CDR3 consists of 15 residues. Germline loops: CDR1 SGHTA, CDR2 FQGNSA. The CDR3 region is CASSPSALGNYGYTF. The CDR3 DNA follows: TGTGCCAGCAGCCCCTCAGCTCTAGGGAACTATGGCTACACCTTC.

Only a few counts were recorded for this clonotype. This chain uses TRBV20-1 with TRBJ2-3, with a tentative D call TRBD2 (5 bases). V lost 3 bases, J lost 0 bases, and 7 bases lay in between. Germline CDR1 and CDR2: DFQATT and SNEGSKA (reference sequence). The CDR3 has 13 residues. DNA of the CDR3: TGCAGTGCTAGCGGGGTGAGCACAGATACGCAGTATTTT. This codes for CSASGVSTDTQYF.